This T cell receptor (beta chain) derives from a study of technical replicates of blood from a few donors. CDR1 and CDR2 (germline): ENHRY, SYGVKD. Trimming at V came to 4 bases and at J to 4 bases, leaving 4 bases not matched to a gene. This CDR3 region has 14 residues. Repertoires were generated with immunoSEQ multiplex PCR, while TCRdb's copy carries only in-frame clones and drops some. This table holds about 100,000 clones, just under 95% found once. The sequencing input was T cells isolated from PBMCs. This chain connects TRBV10-3 to TRBJ2-1; 7 bases match TRBD2. The sequence was collected from a human donor in good health. CDR3 sequence reads: CAISASGGYNEQFF. The CDR3 DNA reads TGTGCCATCAGTGCTAGCGGAGGGTACAATGAGCAGTTCTTC.